The 27 T cell receptor beta chains below all came from one sample that was sequenced in a study of spatial heterogeneity in lung cancer. Time point denoted: sample taken at primary tumor resection. Each CDR3 protein gets one entry after TCRdb re-called the 5' RACE reads with MiXCR. Found here are fewer than 45,000 distinct CDR3 sequences, 6.8% of them singletons; the top ten hold around 43%. Sequences were derived from PBMCs, sampled at surgery. Source of these receptors: a female donor with early-stage non-small cell lung cancer.

This clonotype was seen a few times. This rearrangement joins TRBV3-1 to TRBJ1-6; D unresolved. CDR1 is LGHDT, CDR2 YNNKEL, per germline (reference sequence). Deletions cut 4 bases from V and 7 bases from J, with 5 bases between. The CDR3 is made up of 12 amino acids. CDR3 region: CASSRTNSPLHF. CDR3 nucleotides: TGTGCCAGCAGCCGCACGAATTCACCCCTCCACTTT. The full variable domain, with the rest looked up from reference TRBV3-1 and TRBJ1-6, is DTAVSQTPKYLVTQMGNDKSIKCEQNLGHDTMYWYKQDSKKFLKIMFSYNNKELIINETVPNRFSPKSPDKAHLNLHINSLELGDSAVYFCASSRTNSPLHFGNGTRLTVT.

This chain connects TRBV27 to TRBJ1-5; D call uncertain. This CDR3 has 17 residues. Per germline, CDR1 MNHEY and CDR2 SMNVEV (reference sequence). Trimming removed 6 bases at V and 0 bases at J, with 18 bases between. The CDR3 coding sequence is TGTGCCAGCAGGAAAAGTCCAGCCGAATATAGCAATCAGCCCCAGCATTTT. Translation gives CASRKSPAEYSNQPQHF.

There are many counts of this clonotype. The rearrangement links TRBV7-3 to TRBJ2-7; TRBD2 matches at 9 bases. J was trimmed by 6 bases and V by 0 bases; bases with no gene match: 6. Per the germline V gene, CDR1 is SGHTA and CDR2 is FQGTGA. This CDR3 contains 15 residues. The CDR3 DNA follows: TGTGCCAGCAGCTTAACACATAGTAGCGGGGGCGAGCAGTACTTC. It specifies CASSLTHSSGGEQYF.

V and J are TRBV25-1 and TRBJ1-2; weak D call: TRBD1 (5 bases). Germline assignment: CDR1 MGHDK and CDR2 SYGVNS. Trimming took off 5 bases at V and 5 bases at J, with 9 bases between the two ends. The CDR3 totals 12 residues. This CDR3 is CASSFQGYGYTF. CDR3 bases: TGTGCCAGCAGTTTTCAGGGTTATGGCTACACCTTC.

This clonotype was counted between two and nine times. This rearrangement joins TRBV11-3 to TRBJ2-3; D is uncertain. V was clipped by 3 bases and J by 4 bases, with 11 bases between them. CDR3 length: 14 amino acids. Germline-derived CDR1 and CDR2 are SGHNT and YENEEA. In DNA form, the CDR3 reads TGTGCCAGCAGCTTCGGATCAGAAGCAGATACGCAGTATTTT. Encoded protein: CASSFGSEADTQYF. The full variable domain, completed using reference TRBV11-3 and TRBJ2-3, is EAGVVQSPRYKIIEKKQPVAFWCNPISGHNTLYWYLQNLGQGPELLIRYENEEAVDDSQLPKDRFSAERLKGVDSTLKIQPAELGDSAVYLCASSFGSEADTQYFGPGTRLTVL.

CDR3 sequence (DNA): TGCGCCAGCAGCTCCGGGGGGGCGGACGAGACCCAGTACTTC. This translates into CASSSGGADETQYF. The chain has TRBV5-1 and TRBJ2-5; TRBD2 agrees at 8 bases. Per germline, CDR1 SGHRS and CDR2 YFSETQ. J gave up 5 bases and V 3 bases, and 6 bases lay outside the gene matches. This CDR3 is built from 14 residues.

The table lists this clonotype with many counts. The rearrangement joins TRBV4-1 to TRBJ2-3; D possibly matches TRBD1 or TRBD2 (6 bases each). The CDR3 loop spans 16 amino acids. CDR1 is MGHRA and CDR2 is YSYEKL in the germline V gene. V lost 5 bases to trimming and J lost 4 bases, with 19 bases between them. CDR3 protein: CASSSRETQGSDTQYF. Written as DNA, the CDR3 is TGCGCCAGCAGCTCTCGGGAGACCCAGGGGTCAGATACGCAGTATTTT.

This clonotype was observed at least ten times. The chain employs TRBV6-2 or TRBV6-3 and TRBJ1-6; no reliable D call. Trimming shortened V by 6 bases and J by 7 bases, and 16 bases separated the two germline ends. The CDR3 length is 15 residues. Germline CDR1 reads MNHEY; CDR2 reads SVGEGT. CDR3 bases: TGTGCCAGCAGATCCCCCGGGAGCGGGAATTCACCCCTCCACTTT. Protein: CASRSPGSGNSPLHF.

This clonotype has ten or more counts. The genes are TRBV5-5 and TRBJ2-7; 9 bases align to TRBD2. Trimming at V came to 2 bases and at J to 2 bases, leaving 5 bases not matched to a gene. CDR3 length: 15 amino acids. Germline V CDR1 and CDR2: SGHKS, YYEKEE (reference sequence). In DNA, the CDR3 is TGTGCCAGCAGCTTCCGTTTAGCGGGGGCCTACGAGCAGTACTTC. This translates into CASSFRLAGAYEQYF.

In its sample, this clonotype was seen a few times. The V and J genes are TRBV5-1 and TRBJ2-5; D is ambiguous. Trimming took off 5 bases at V and 2 bases at J, with 10 bases between the two ends. CDR1 SGHRS and CDR2 YFSETQ come from the germline V gene. The CDR3 consists of 13 residues. The CDR3 reads CASSFDIQETQYF. The CDR3 nucleotides read TGCGCCAGCAGTTTCGATATACAAGAGACCCAGTACTTC.

This clonotype occurred many times. The chain joins TRBV29-1 to TRBJ2-5; D call uncertain. V lost 6 bases and J lost 4, with 9 bases in between. Germline values: CDR1 SQVTM, CDR2 ANQGSEA. This CDR3 has 11 residues. This CDR3 reads CSVSRGETQYF. CDR3 DNA: TGCAGCGTCTCCAGAGGAGAGACCCAGTACTTC.

The table lists this clonotype with many counts. Mismatch with germline at one junction end may stem from a read error. J is TRBJ2-3 and V is TRBV27, with TRBD2 matching over 15 bases. The length of the CDR3 is 16 residues. Germline lookup yields CDR1 MNHEY and CDR2 SMNVEV (reference sequence). DNA for the CDR3: TGTGCCAGCAGTCGAGGACTAGCGGGGGGGCGCCTCATCTTAGGATTT. Residues: CASSRGLAGGRLILGF.

This clonotype was recorded many times. The V and J genes are TRBV12-5 and TRBJ1-1; no definite D call. The germline V gene encodes CDR1 LGHNT and CDR2 FRNRAP. With 1 base removed from V and 4 bases from J, the gap between germline ends came to 7 bases. CDR3 length: 13 amino acids. The CDR3 region has the DNA TGTGCTAGTGGTTTGGGGGTGGGCACTGAAGCTTTCTTT. The encoded protein is CASGLGVGTEAFF.

This clonotype was seen ten or more times. The chain is built from TRBV4-2 and TRBJ1-2, with D unresolved. The CDR3 extends over 14 amino acids. V was clipped by 0 bases and J by 8 bases, with 13 bases between them. CDR1 LGHNA and CDR2 YNFKEQ come from the germline V gene. DNA of the CDR3: TGTGCCAGCAGCCAAGAAGGCACTACGGGAGGCTACACCTTC. Its protein is CASSQEGTTGGYTF.

Notes on this clonotype: Given a much more abundant clone one base away, this may be a read error. J is TRBJ1-1 and V is TRBV6-5; D possibly corresponds to TRBD1 (5 bases). CDR3 size: 14 residues. Trimming shortened V by 4 bases and J by 11 bases, and 20 bases separated the two germline ends. The V gene's germline CDR1 is MNHEY and CDR2 SVGAGI. The CDR3 coding sequence is TGTGCCAGCAGTTTGATAGGAGTCGGGGCATGGGCTTTCTTT. It yields the protein CASSLIGVGAWAFF.

V gene TRBV12-3 or TRBV12-4 combines with J gene TRBJ2-5; D remains unclear. The CDR3 sequence is 13 residues long. Deletions cut 7 bases from V and 7 bases from J, with 16 bases between. CDR3 coding DNA: TGTGCCAGCACCGTACTACCCTGGGGGACCCAGTACTTC. It translates to CASTVLPWGTQYF.

This chain links TRBV19 with TRBJ1-1; no firm D call. Germline CDR1 is LNHDA and CDR2 is SQIVND (reference sequence). The length of the CDR3 is 14 residues. V lost 4 bases to trimming and J lost 4 bases, with 13 bases between them. CDR3 coding DNA: TGTGCCAGTAGTACTGGACGGTGGGGCACTGAAGCTTTCTTT. Translation: CASSTGRWGTEAFF.

This clonotype has only a few counts. The V call is TRBV2, the J call TRBJ2-5, with D maybe TRBD2 (5 bases). Trimming shortened V by 4 bases and J by 2 bases, and 11 bases separated the two germline ends. CDR1 and CDR2 from the germline V gene are SNHLY and FYNNEI. The CDR3 contains 14 residues. CDR3 region: CASSAGVLQETQYF. The CDR3 DNA is TGTGCCAGCAGTGCCGGGGTTTTACAAGAGACCCAGTACTTC.

This clonotype was picked up a small number of times. CDR3 protein: CSARDGDRPYNEQFF. CDR3 bases: TGCAGTGCTAGAGATGGGGACAGGCCGTACAATGAGCAGTTCTTC. The chain carries TRBV20-1 and TRBJ2-1, with 8 bases matching TRBD1. V gave up 0 bases and J gave up 4 bases; unmatched junction bases: 5. The CDR3 has 15 residues. Germline CDR1 is DFQATT and CDR2 is SNEGSKA (reference sequence).

The sample holds many counts of this clonotype. The genes are TRBV7-9 and TRBJ2-7; TRBD1 matches at 7 bases. Trimming took 8 bases from V and 2 from J; bases not matched to a gene: 9. CDR3 length: 14 amino acids. The V gene's germline CDR1 is SEHNR and CDR2 FQNEAQ (reference sequence). CDR3 DNA sequence: TGTGCCAGCGAGGGACAGAGCGAAACCTACGAGCAGTACTTC. It translates to CASEGQSETYEQYF.

Comment on this clonotype: This could be a read error, since a much larger clone is one nucleotide away. The chain has TRBV7-3 and TRBJ1-6; weak D call: TRBD1 (5 bases). CDR3 length: 15 residues. Germline CDR1 SGHTA, CDR2 FQGTGA. The CDR3 reads CASSLQGLGNSPPHF. The CDR3 DNA reads TGTGCCAGCAGCCTGCAGGGCTTGGGGAATTCACCCCCCCACTTT.

Ten or more counts support this clonotype. The chain has TRBV6-2 or TRBV6-3 and TRBJ2-7; no clear D gene. The CDR3 is 12 amino acids. From germline, CDR1 is MNHEY and CDR2 SVGEGT. The V gene lost 5 bases and the J gene lost 2 bases, with 7 bases spanning the gap. The CDR3 sequence: CASSTWPYEQYF. The CDR3 nucleotides are TGTGCCAGCAGTACCTGGCCCTACGAGCAGTACTTC.

This clonotype was recorded at least ten times. The rearrangement uses TRBV6-2 or TRBV6-3 and TRBJ1-2; possible D gene TRBD1, 6 bases. CDR1 MNHEY and CDR2 SVGEGT come from the germline V gene. The V gene lost 7 bases and the J gene lost 4 bases, with 10 bases spanning the gap. This CDR3 spans 12 amino acids. Here the CDR3 DNA reads TGTGCCAGCACGTGGGACACCTATGGCTACACCTTC. It translates to CASTWDTYGYTF.

This clonotype has a handful of counts. The chain couples TRBV6-1 to TRBJ1-4; D remains unclear. The germline gives CDR1 MNHNS, CDR2 SASEGT. This CDR3 region has 16 residues. The ends were cut back, 1 base at V and 4 bases at J, with 13 bases in the middle. The CDR3 nucleotides read TGTGCCAGCAGTGAAGGGTCAGGAACCCATAATGAAAAACTGTTTTTT. This sequence encodes CASSEGSGTHNEKLFF.

At least ten counts were recorded for this clonotype. J is TRBJ1-2 and V is TRBV10-3, with TRBD1 matching over 12 bases. Per germline, CDR1 ENHRY and CDR2 SYGVKD. J was trimmed by 7 bases and V by 5 bases; bases with no gene match: 8. This CDR3 has 15 residues. CDR3: CAISSPGTGGRGYTF. CDR3 DNA: TGTGCCATCAGTAGCCCCGGGACAGGGGGCCGTGGCTACACCTTC.

This clonotype was picked up many times. The rearrangement links TRBV5-1 to TRBJ2-7, with 9 bases identical to TRBD1. Germline V lookup: CDR1 SGHRS, CDR2 YFSETQ. The CDR3 runs to 13 residues. Germline trimming cut 5 bases from V and 5 bases from J; bases unmatched to any gene: 5. This CDR3 is CASRYGQGNEQYF. The CDR3 coding sequence is TGCGCCAGCAGATATGGACAGGGGAACGAGCAGTACTTC.

This clonotype was observed many times. The rearrangement uses TRBV24-1 and TRBJ2-5, with 8 bases matching TRBD1. V lost 4 bases and J lost 5; bases outside the gene matches: 11. Germline CDR1 and CDR2: KGHDR and SFDVKD. This CDR3 has 16 residues. The CDR3 spells CATSDPGGPGLETQYF. DNA for the CDR3: TGTGCCACCAGTGACCCAGGGGGCCCAGGGTTGGAGACCCAGTACTTC.